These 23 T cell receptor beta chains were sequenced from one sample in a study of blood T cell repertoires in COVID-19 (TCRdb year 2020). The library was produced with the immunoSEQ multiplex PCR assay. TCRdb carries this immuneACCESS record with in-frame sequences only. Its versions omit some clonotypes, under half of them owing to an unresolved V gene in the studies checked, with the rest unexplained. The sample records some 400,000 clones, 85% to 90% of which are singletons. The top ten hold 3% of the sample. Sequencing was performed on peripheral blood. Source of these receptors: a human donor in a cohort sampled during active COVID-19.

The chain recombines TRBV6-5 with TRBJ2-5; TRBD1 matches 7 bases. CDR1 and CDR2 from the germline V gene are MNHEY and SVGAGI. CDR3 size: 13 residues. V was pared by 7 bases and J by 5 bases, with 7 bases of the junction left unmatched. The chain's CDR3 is CASTKTGLETQYF. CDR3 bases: TGTGCCAGCACTAAGACAGGGTTGGAGACCCAGTACTTC.

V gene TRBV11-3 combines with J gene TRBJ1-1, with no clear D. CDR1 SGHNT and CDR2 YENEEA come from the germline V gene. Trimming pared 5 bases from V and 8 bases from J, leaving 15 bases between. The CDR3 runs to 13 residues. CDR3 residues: CASSRGPLGEAFF. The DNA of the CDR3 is TGTGCCAGCAGCCGGGGTCCCCTGGGAGAAGCTTTCTTT.

CDR3 sequence: CASSLDSGTLDTIYF. For the CDR3, the DNA is TGCGCCAGCAGCTTGGACTCCGGGACACTCGACACCATATATTTT. V gene TRBV5-1 combines with J gene TRBJ1-3; possibly TRBD1 for D (6 bases). The CDR3 length is 15 residues. Per germline, CDR1 SGHRS and CDR2 YFSETQ. V was trimmed by 0 bases and J by 8 bases, leaving 15 bases between them.

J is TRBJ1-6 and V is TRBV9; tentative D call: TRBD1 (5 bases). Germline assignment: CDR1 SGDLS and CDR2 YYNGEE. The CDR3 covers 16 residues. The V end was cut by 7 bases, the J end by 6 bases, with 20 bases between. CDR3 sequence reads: CASAGSGGLFNSPLHF. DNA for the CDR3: TGTGCCAGCGCCGGGTCCGGGGGACTTTTTAATTCACCCCTCCACTTT.

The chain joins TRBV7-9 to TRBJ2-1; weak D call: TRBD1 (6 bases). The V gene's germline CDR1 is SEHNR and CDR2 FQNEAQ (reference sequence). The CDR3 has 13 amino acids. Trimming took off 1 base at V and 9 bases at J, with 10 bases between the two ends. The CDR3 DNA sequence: TGTGCCAGCAGCTTAGGGGCAGGGGCTGAGCAGTTCTTC. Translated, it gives CASSLGAGAEQFF.

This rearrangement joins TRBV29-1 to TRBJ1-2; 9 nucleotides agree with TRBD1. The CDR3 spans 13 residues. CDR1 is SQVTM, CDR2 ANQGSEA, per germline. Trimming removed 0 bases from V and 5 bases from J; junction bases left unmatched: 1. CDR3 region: CSVEDGTGYGYTF. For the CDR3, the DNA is TGCAGCGTTGAAGATGGGACAGGGTATGGCTACACCTTC.

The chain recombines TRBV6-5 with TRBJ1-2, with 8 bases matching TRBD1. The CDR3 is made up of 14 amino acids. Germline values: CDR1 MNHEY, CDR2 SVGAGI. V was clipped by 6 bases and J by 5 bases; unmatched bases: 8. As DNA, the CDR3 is TGTGCCAGCAGCTCAGACAGGGGCGGTTATGGCTACACCTTC. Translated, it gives CASSSDRGGYGYTF.

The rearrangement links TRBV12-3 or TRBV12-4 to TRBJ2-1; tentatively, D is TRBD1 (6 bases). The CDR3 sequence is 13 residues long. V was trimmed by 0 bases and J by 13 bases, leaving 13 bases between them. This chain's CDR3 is CASSLAVAQGQFF. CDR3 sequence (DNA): TGTGCCAGCAGTTTAGCTGTGGCACAGGGACAGTTCTTC.

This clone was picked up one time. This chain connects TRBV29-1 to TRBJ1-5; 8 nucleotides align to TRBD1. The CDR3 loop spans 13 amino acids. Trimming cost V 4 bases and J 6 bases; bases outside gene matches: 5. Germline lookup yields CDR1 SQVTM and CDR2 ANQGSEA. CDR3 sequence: CSVAGGEGQPQHF. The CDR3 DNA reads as TGCAGCGTTGCAGGGGGCGAGGGTCAGCCCCAGCATTTT.

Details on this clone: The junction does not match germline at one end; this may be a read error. CDR3 DNA sequence: TGTGCCAGCAGCCAAGATCGGGTATCCTTT. Its translation: CASSQDRVSF. The V call is TRBV3-1 (or the pseudogene TRBV3-2), the J call TRBJ1-1; D remains unclear. This CDR3 spans 10 amino acids. Germline CDR1 reads LGHDT; CDR2 reads YNNKEL (reference sequence).

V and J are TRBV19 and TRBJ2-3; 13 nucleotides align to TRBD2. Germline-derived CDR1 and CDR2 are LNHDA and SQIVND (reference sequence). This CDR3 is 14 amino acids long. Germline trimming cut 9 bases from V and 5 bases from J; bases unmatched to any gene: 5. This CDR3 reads CASGLAGDVDTQYF. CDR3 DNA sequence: TGTGCCAGCGGACTAGCGGGGGACGTAGATACGCAGTATTTT.

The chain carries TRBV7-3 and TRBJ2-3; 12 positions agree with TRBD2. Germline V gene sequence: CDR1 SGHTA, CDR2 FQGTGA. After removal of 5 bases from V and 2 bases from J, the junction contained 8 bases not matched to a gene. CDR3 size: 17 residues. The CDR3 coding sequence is TGTGCCAGCAGCCCGAGCACTAGCGGGAGGAACACAGATACGCAGTATTTT. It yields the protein CASSPSTSGRNTDTQYF. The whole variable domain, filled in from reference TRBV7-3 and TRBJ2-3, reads GAGVSQTPSNKVTEKGKYVELRCDPISGHTALYWYRQSLGQGPEFLIYFQGTGAADDSGLPNDRFFAVRPEGSVSTLKIQRTERGDSAVYLCASSPSTSGRNTDTQYFGPGTRLTVL.

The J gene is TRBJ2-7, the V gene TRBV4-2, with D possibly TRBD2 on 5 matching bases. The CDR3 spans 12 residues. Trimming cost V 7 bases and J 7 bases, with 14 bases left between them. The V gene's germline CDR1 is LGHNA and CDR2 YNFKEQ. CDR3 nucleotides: TGTGCCAGCAACTTCGGGGTCGGGGAGCAGTACTTC. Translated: CASNFGVGEQYF.

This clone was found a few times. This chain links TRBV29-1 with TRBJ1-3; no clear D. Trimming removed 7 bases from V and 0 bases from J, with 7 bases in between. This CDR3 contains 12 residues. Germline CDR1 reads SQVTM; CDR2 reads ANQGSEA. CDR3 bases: TGCAGCGCCCGTTTCTCTGGAAACACCATATATTTT. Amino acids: CSARFSGNTIYF.

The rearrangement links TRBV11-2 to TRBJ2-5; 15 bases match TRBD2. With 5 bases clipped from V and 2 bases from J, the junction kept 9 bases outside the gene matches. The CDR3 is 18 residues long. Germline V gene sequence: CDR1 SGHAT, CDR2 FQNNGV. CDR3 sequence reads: CASSITLGLAGGQETQYF. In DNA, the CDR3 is TGTGCCAGCAGCATAACCTTGGGACTAGCGGGGGGTCAAGAGACCCAGTACTTC.

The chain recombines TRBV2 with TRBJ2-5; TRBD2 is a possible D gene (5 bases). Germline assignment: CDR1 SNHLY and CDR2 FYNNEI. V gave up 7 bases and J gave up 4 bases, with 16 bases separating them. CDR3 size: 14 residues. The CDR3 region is CASTPGDFRETQYF. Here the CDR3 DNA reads TGTGCCAGCACACCCGGGGATTTCAGAGAGACCCAGTACTTC.

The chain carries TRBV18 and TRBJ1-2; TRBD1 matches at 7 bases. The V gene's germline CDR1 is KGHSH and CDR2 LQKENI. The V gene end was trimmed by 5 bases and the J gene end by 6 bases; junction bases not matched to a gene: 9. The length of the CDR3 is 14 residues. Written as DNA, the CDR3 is TGTGCCAGCTCAACAACAACAGGGGCCGATGGCTACACCTTC. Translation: CASSTTTGADGYTF.

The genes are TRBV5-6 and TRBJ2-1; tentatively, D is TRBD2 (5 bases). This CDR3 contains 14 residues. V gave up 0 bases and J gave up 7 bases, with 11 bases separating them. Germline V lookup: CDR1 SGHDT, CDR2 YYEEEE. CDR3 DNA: TGTGCCAGCAGCTTGGTCGCGGGTGCAAATGAGCAGTTCTTC. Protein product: CASSLVAGANEQFF.

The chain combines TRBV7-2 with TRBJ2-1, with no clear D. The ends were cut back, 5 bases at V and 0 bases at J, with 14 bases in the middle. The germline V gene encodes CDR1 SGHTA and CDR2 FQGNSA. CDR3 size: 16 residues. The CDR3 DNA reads TGTGCCAGCAGCCCCTTAGACATCTCCTCCTACAATGAGCAGTTCTTC. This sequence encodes CASSPLDISSYNEQFF. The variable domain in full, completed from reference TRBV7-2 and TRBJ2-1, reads GAGVSQSPSNKVTEKGKDVELRCDPISGHTALYWYRQSLGQGLEFLIYFQGNSAPDKSGLPSDRFSAERTGGSVSTLTIQRTQQEDSAVYLCASSPLDISSYNEQFFGPGTRLTVL.

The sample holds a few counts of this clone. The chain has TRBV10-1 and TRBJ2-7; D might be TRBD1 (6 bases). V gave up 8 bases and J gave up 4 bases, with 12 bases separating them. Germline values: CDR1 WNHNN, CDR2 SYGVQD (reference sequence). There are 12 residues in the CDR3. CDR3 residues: CASGQDSYEQYF. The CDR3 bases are TGCGCCAGCGGGCAGGACAGTTACGAGCAGTACTTC.

The CDR3: CASSLTSRDSEAFF. CDR3 sequence (DNA): TGTGCCAGCAGCTTAACGTCCCGGGACAGTGAAGCTTTCTTT. The chain is built from TRBV7-3 and TRBJ1-1; TRBD1 matches 7 bases. Trimming took 0 bases from V and 7 from J; bases not matched to a gene: 5. Looked up from germline, CDR1 is SGHTA and CDR2 is FQGTGA. The CDR3 runs to 14 residues.

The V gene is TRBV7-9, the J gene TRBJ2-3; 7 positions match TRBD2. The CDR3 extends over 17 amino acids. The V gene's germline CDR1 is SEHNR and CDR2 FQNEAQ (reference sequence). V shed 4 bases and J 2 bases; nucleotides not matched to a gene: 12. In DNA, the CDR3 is TGTGCCAGCAGCTCCCGGACTAGGTGGAACTTCACAGATACGCAGTATTTT. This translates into CASSSRTRWNFTDTQYF.

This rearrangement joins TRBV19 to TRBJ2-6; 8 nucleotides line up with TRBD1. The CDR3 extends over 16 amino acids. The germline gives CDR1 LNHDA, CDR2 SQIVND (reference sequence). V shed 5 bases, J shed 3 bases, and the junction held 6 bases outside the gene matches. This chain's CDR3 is CASSPSGGYGANVLTF. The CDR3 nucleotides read TGTGCCAGTAGTCCGTCAGGGGGCTATGGGGCCAACGTCCTGACTTTC.